This T cell receptor (beta chain) appears in the sequencing data of a study of OX40 agonist ivuxolimab in advanced cancers. Overall study results and limits: Among some nonresponders, normalized T-cell clonal expansion was also low. Still undetermined is the antigen specificity of the expanded peripheral T cells.

Sequencing was performed with immunoSEQ multiplex PCR; in TCRdb, only in-frame clones are kept and a portion is missing. The sample has 90,000 or so clones, about 87% seen once. With regard to this clone: Its specificity is unknown.

CDR1 is LNHDA and CDR2 is SQIVND in the germline V gene (reference sequence). The length of the CDR3 is 15 residues. Trimming took off 3 bases at V and 6 bases at J, with 16 bases between the two ends. The clonotype was recovered from an adult with an advanced solid tumor such as melanoma, head and neck, liver or kidney cancer. This chain uses TRBV19 with TRBJ2-3; the D gene could be TRBD1 or TRBD2 (5 bases each). Sample: CD4+ or CD8+ T cells sorted from blood, taken in a trial of the OX40 agonist ivuxolimab. As DNA, the CDR3 is TGTGCCAGTAGTATCCAGGGAAGCGGAGCTGATACGCAGTATTTT. It specifies CASSIQGSGADTQYF.